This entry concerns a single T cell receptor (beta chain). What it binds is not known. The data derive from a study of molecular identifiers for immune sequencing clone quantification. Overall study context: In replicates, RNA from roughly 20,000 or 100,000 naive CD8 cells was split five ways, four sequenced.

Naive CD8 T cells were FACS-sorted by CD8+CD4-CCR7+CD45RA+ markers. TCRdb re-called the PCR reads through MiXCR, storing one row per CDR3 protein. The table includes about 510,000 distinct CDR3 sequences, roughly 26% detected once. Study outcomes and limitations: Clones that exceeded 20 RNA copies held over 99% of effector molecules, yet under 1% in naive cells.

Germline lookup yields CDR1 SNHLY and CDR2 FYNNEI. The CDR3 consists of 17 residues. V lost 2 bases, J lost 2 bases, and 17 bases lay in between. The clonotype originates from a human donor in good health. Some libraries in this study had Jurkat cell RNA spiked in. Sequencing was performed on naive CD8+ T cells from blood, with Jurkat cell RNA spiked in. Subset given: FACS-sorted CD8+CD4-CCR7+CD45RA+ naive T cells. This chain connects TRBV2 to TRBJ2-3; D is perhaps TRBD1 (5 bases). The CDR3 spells CASSERVDSQPTDTQYF. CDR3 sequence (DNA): TGTGCCAGCAGTGAACGTGTTGACAGCCAACCCACAGATACGCAGTATTTT.